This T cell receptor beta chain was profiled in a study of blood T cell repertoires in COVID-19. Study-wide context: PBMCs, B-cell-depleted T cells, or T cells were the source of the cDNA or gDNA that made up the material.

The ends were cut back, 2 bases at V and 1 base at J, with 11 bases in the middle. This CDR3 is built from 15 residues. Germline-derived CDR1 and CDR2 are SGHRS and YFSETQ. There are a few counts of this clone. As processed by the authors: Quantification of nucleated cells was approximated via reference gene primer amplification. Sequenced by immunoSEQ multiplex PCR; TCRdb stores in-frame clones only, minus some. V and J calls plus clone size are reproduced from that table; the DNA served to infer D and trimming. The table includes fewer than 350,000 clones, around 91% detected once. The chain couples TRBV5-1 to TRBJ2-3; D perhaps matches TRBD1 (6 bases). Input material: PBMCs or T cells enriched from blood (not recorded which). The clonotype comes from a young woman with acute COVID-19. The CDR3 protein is CASSLQGSGTDTQYF. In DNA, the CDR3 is TGCGCCAGCAGCTTACAGGGTAGCGGCACAGATACGCAGTATTTT.